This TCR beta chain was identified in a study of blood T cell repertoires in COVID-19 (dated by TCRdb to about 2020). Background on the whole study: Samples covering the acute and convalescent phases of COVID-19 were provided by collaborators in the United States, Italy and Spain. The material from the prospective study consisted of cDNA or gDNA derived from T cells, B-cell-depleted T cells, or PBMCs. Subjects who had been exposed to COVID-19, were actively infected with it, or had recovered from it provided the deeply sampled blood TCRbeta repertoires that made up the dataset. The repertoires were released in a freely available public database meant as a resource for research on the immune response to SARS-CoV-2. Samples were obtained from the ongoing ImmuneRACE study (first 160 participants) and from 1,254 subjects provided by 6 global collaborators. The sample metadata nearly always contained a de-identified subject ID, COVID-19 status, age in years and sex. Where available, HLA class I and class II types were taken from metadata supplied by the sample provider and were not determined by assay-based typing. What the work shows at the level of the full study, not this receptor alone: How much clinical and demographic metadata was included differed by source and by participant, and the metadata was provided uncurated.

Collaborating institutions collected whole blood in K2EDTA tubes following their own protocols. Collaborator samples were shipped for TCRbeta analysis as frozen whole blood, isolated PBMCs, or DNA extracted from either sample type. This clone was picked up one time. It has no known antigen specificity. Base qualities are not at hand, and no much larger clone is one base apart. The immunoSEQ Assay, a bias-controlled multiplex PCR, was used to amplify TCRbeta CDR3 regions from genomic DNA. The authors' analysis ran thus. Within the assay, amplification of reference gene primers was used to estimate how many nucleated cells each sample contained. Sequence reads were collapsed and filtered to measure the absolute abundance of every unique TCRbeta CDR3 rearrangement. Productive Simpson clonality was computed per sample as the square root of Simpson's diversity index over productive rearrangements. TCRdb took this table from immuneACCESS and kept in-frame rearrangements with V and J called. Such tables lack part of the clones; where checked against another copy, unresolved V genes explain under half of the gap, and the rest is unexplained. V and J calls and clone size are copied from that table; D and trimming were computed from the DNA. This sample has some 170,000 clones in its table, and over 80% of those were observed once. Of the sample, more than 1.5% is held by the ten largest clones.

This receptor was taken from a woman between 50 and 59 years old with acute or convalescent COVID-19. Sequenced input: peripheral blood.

In nucleotides, the sequence is TGTGCCAGCAGTAGGATACCAGGGGACAATTCACCCCTCCACTTT. Translated, this is CASSRIPGDNSPLHF. The receptor chain draws on TRBV2 and TRBJ1-6; TRBD1 is a possible D gene, resting on 6 matching bases. CDR3 length: 15 amino acids, cysteine to phenylalanine. The retained sequence is limited to the CDR3, 45 bases, with the frame set at the first base. The junction shows trimming of 5 bases on V and 7 bases on J, plus 15 bases between the germline ends. Via the germline V gene, CDR1 is SNHLY and CDR2 FYNNEI. The variable domain in full, with residues beyond the CDR3 obtained from the reference TRBV2 and TRBJ1-6 genes, is EPEVTQTPSHQVTQMGQEVILRCVPISNHLYFYWYRQILGQKVEFLVSFYNNEISEKSEIFDDQFSVERPDGSNFTLKIRSTKLEDSAMYFCASSRIPGDNSPLHFGNGTRLTVT.